Listed below are T cell receptor beta chains from one sample, sequenced in a study of cytomegalovirus exposure and HLA in healthy donors. Produced via immunoSEQ multiplex PCR; TCRdb's table is partial and in-frame only. In the table there are about 200,000 clones, roughly 77% of which are singletons. Sample: PBMCs. Receptors originate from a male donor in good health and CMV-seropositive. CDR3s include the opening cysteine and the closing phenylalanine or tryptophan. Fields, in order: J gene, V gene, D gene, clone size, CDR3 protein, CDR3 DNA. The D gene is left open where the match is weak. The size field is filled for only some rows; it gives once, few, many or a size class.

j_call: TRBJ2-3
v_call: TRBV7-9
d_call: TRBD1
clone_size: .
cdr3_aa: CASSPTIGDRDSTDTQYF
cdr3_nt: TGTGCCAGCAGCCCGACGATAGGGGACAGGGACAGCACAGATACGCAGTATTTT

j_call: TRBJ1-2
v_call: TRBV7-2
d_call: .
clone_size: .
cdr3_aa: CASSLGQVGYTF
cdr3_nt: TGTGCCAGCAGCTTAGGACAGGTTGGCTACACCTTC

j_call: TRBJ2-1
v_call: TRBV6-4
d_call: TRBD1
clone_size: .
cdr3_aa: CASSDGTGHNEQFF
cdr3_nt: TGTGCCAGCAGTGACGGGACAGGGCACAATGAGCAGTTCTTC

j_call: TRBJ2-2
v_call: TRBV10-3
d_call: .
clone_size: .
cdr3_aa: CAISLGAPDTGELFF
cdr3_nt: TGTGCCATCAGTCTAGGGGCGCCGGACACCGGGGAGCTGTTTTTT

j_call: TRBJ2-7
v_call: TRBV9
d_call: TRBD1
clone_size: few
cdr3_aa: CASSVERGTGGTEQYF
cdr3_nt: TGTGCCAGCAGCGTAGAACGTGGGACAGGGGGGACAGAGCAGTACTTC

j_call: TRBJ2-7
v_call: TRBV27
d_call: .
clone_size: .
cdr3_aa: CASSFGSGVVYEQYF
cdr3_nt: TGTGCCAGCAGTTTTGGTTCGGGAGTGGTTTACGAGCAGTACTTC

j_call: TRBJ1-3
v_call: TRBV6-5
d_call: .
clone_size: .
cdr3_aa: CASRRDSGSGNTIYF
cdr3_nt: TGTGCCAGCAGACGTGACAGTGGCTCTGGAAACACCATATATTTT

j_call: TRBJ1-2
v_call: TRBV19
d_call: TRBD1
clone_size: once
cdr3_aa: CASNEQGAGANYGYTF
cdr3_nt: TGTGCCAGTAATGAACAGGGGGCTGGAGCTAACTATGGCTACACCTTC

j_call: TRBJ2-7
v_call: TRBV7-2
d_call: TRBD2
clone_size: .
cdr3_aa: CASSRLAGASFSYEQYF
cdr3_nt: TGTGCCAGCAGTAGACTAGCGGGAGCTAGTTTCTCCTACGAGCAGTACTTC

j_call: TRBJ2-7
v_call: TRBV5-1
d_call: .
clone_size: few
cdr3_aa: CASKVGVGDEQYF
cdr3_nt: TGCGCCAGCAAAGTAGGGGTCGGCGACGAGCAGTACTTC

j_call: TRBJ2-1
v_call: TRBV5-1
d_call: .
clone_size: .
cdr3_aa: CASSLENGGGLNEQFF
cdr3_nt: TGCGCCAGCAGCTTGGAAAATGGCGGGGGCCTCAATGAGCAGTTCTTC

j_call: TRBJ1-4
v_call: TRBV25-1
d_call: .
clone_size: .
cdr3_aa: CASGWTVSLSSNEKLFF
cdr3_nt: TGTGCCAGCGGCTGGACAGTGTCGTTGAGCTCAAATGAAAAACTGTTTTTT

j_call: TRBJ2-1
v_call: TRBV18
d_call: .
clone_size: few
cdr3_aa: CASSPLGGTHNEQFF
cdr3_nt: TGTGCCAGCTCACCATTAGGGGGTACCCACAATGAGCAGTTCTTC

j_call: TRBJ2-7
v_call: TRBV10-3
d_call: TRBD2
clone_size: .
cdr3_aa: CAISDPPGLAGSDYEQYF
cdr3_nt: TGTGCCATCAGTGACCCCCCCGGACTAGCGGGTTCTGACTACGAGCAGTACTTC

j_call: TRBJ2-2
v_call: TRBV7-8
d_call: .
clone_size: .
cdr3_aa: CASCPTGSSNTGELFF
cdr3_nt: TGTGCCAGCTGCCCTACGGGGTCCTCAAACACCGGGGAGCTGTTTTTT

j_call: TRBJ1-1
v_call: TRBV4-2
d_call: .
clone_size: many
cdr3_aa: CASSQGEASEAFF
cdr3_nt: TGTGCCAGCAGCCAAGGGGAGGCCTCCGAGGCTTTCTTT

j_call: TRBJ1-4
v_call: TRBV5-1
d_call: TRBD1
clone_size: .
cdr3_aa: CASSLLGQEGVPMFF
cdr3_nt: TGCGCCAGCAGCTTACTGGGACAGGAGGGCGTTCCGATGTTTTTT

j_call: TRBJ1-1
v_call: TRBV28
d_call: .
clone_size: .
cdr3_aa: CASSLWGGKSNTEAFF
cdr3_nt: TGTGCCAGCAGTTTATGGGGAGGAAAGTCGAACACTGAAGCTTTCTTT

j_call: TRBJ2-5
v_call: TRBV2
d_call: .
clone_size: .
cdr3_aa: CASSGPGKETQYF
cdr3_nt: TGTGCCAGCAGTGGGCCAGGAAAAGAGACCCAGTACTTC

j_call: TRBJ1-3
v_call: TRBV29-1
d_call: .
clone_size: few
cdr3_aa: CSVLRPGNTIYF
cdr3_nt: TGCAGCGTACTACGGCCTGGAAACACCATATATTTT

j_call: TRBJ2-7
v_call: TRBV9
d_call: .
clone_size: .
cdr3_aa: CASSVTGVDYEQYF
cdr3_nt: TGTGCCAGCAGCGTCACAGGTGTCGACTACGAGCAGTACTTC

j_call: TRBJ2-7
v_call: TRBV4-1
d_call: TRBD2
clone_size: .
cdr3_aa: CASSQDSTSGGLSSYEQYF
cdr3_nt: TGCGCCAGCAGCCAAGATAGTACTAGCGGGGGCCTGAGCTCCTACGAGCAGTACTTC

j_call: TRBJ2-3
v_call: TRBV7-9
d_call: .
clone_size: .
cdr3_aa: CASSSRTSTDTQYF
cdr3_nt: TGTGCCAGCAGCTCCCGGACTAGCACAGATACGCAGTATTTT

j_call: TRBJ1-5
v_call: TRBV5-4
d_call: TRBD1
clone_size: .
cdr3_aa: CASSRQGAGDQPQHF
cdr3_nt: TGTGCCAGCAGCCGACAGGGGGCGGGCGATCAGCCCCAGCATTTT

j_call: TRBJ2-1
v_call: TRBV19
d_call: TRBD2
clone_size: few
cdr3_aa: CASSLILAGGFRNEQFF
cdr3_nt: TGTGCCAGTAGTCTTATATTAGCGGGAGGGTTTAGGAATGAGCAGTTCTTC

j_call: TRBJ1-5
v_call: TRBV18
d_call: .
clone_size: .
cdr3_aa: CASSPGEGINQPQHF
cdr3_nt: TGTGCCAGCTCACCAGGGGAGGGAATCAATCAGCCCCAGCATTTT

j_call: TRBJ1-1
v_call: TRBV7-6
d_call: .
clone_size: .
cdr3_aa: CASSDSRGDTEAFF
cdr3_nt: TGTGCCAGCAGCGACAGCAGGGGTGACACTGAAGCTTTCTTT

j_call: TRBJ1-2
v_call: TRBV27
d_call: .
clone_size: .
cdr3_aa: CASSLGLNYGYTF
cdr3_nt: TGTGCCAGCAGTTTAGGGCTTAACTATGGCTACACCTTC

j_call: TRBJ1-1
v_call: TRBV18
d_call: .
clone_size: few
cdr3_aa: CASSPAEVNTEAFF
cdr3_nt: TGTGCCAGCTCACCGGCCGAGGTGAACACTGAAGCTTTCTTT

j_call: TRBJ1-6
v_call: TRBV5-1
d_call: .
clone_size: .
cdr3_aa: CASSTRQAGVNSPLHF
cdr3_nt: TGCGCCAGCAGCACCCGACAGGCTGGGGTTAATTCACCCCTCCACTTT

j_call: TRBJ1-5
v_call: TRBV7-6
d_call: TRBD1
clone_size: .
cdr3_aa: CASSQGGFDQPQHF
cdr3_nt: TGTGCCAGCAGCCAGGGGGGTTTCGATCAGCCCCAGCATTTT